This T cell receptor (beta chain) was recovered during a study of blood T cell repertoires in COVID-19. Study details: Nucleic acid was either cDNA or gDNA, and it came from T cells, B-cell-depleted T cells, or PBMCs.

CDR1 is MNHEY and CDR2 is SVGAGI in the germline V gene. V was clipped by 6 bases and J by 4 bases; unmatched bases: 11. CDR3 length: 15 amino acids. Everyone who took part was 18 to 89 years old, and they came from about two dozen US areas. Study processing details: Cell counts per sample came from amplifying reference gene primers. The method was immunoSEQ multiplex PCR; TCRdb's version includes in-frame clones alone and lacks a portion of them. V and J calls and clone size are as listed in that table; D and trimming were resolved from the DNA. The sample has about 200,000 clones; approximately 86% are singletons.

This chain uses TRBV6-5 with TRBJ2-5; 7 bases are a match to TRBD1. Sequencing input: PBMCs or T cells enriched from blood (not recorded which). The TCR comes from a woman aged 30 to 39 who had recovered from COVID-19. The CDR3 sequence is CASRGQTAERETQYF. CDR3 nucleotides: TGTGCCAGCAGGGGACAGACAGCCGAACGAGAGACCCAGTACTTC.